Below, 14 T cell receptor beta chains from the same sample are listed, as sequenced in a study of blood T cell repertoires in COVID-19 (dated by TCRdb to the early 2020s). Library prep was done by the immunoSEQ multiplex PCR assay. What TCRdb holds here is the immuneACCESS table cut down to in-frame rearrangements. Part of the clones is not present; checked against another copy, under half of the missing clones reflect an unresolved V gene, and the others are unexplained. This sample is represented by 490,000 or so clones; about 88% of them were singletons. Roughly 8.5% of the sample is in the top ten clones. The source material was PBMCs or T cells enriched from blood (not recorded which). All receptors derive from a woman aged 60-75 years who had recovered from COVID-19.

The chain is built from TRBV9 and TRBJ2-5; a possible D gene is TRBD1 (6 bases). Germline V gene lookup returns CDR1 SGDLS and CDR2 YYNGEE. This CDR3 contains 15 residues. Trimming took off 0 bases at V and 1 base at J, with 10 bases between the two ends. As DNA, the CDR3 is TGTGCCAGCAGCGTAGCAGGGGCCTTCCAAGAGACCCAGTACTTC. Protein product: CASSVAGAFQETQYF.

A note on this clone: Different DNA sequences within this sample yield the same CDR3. CDR3 sequence (DNA): TGCGCCAGCAGCACCGGACAGGGTAATTCACCCCTCCACTTT. It is translated as CASSTGQGNSPLHF. This sequence joins TRBV5-1 and TRBJ1-6, with TRBD1 identical over 8 bases. J lost 6 bases, V lost 4 bases, and 3 bases had no gene match. Germline CDR1 is SGHRS and CDR2 is YFSETQ. The CDR3 has 14 residues. Looking up the rest from reference TRBV5-1 and TRBJ1-6 gives the full variable domain: KAGVTQTPRYLIKTRGQQVTLSCSPISGHRSVSWYQQTPGQGLQFLFEYFSETQRNKGNFPGRFSGRQFSNSRSEMNVSTLELGDSALYLCASSTGQGNSPLHFGNGTRLTVT.

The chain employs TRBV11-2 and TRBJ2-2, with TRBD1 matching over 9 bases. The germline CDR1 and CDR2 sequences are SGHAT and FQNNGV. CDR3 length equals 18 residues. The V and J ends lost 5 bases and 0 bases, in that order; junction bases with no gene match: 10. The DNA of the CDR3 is TGTGCCAGCAGCCTACTCCTCCGGGACAGGGCGAACACCGGGGAGCTGTTTTTT. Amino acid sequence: CASSLLLRDRANTGELFF.

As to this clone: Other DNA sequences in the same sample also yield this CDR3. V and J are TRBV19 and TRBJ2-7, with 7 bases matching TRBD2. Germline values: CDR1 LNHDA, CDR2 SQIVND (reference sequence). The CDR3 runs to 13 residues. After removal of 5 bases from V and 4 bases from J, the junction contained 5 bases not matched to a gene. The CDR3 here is CASSPGRGYEQYF. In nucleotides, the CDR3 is TGTGCCAGTAGTCCGGGGAGGGGTTACGAGCAGTACTTC.

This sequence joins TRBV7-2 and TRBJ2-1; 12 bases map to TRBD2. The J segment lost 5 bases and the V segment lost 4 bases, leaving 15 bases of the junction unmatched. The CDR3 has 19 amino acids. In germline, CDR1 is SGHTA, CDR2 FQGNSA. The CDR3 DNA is TGTGCCAGCAGCTCCCCTAGGGTAAAACTAGCGGGGGGTCACAATGAGCAGTTCTTC. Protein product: CASSSPRVKLAGGHNEQFF.

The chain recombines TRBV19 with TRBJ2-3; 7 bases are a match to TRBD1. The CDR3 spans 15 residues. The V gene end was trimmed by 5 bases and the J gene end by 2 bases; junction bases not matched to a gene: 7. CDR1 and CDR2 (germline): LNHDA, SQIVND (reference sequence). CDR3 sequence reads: CASSGPGQNTDTQYF. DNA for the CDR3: TGTGCCAGTAGTGGGCCGGGACAGAACACAGATACGCAGTATTTT.

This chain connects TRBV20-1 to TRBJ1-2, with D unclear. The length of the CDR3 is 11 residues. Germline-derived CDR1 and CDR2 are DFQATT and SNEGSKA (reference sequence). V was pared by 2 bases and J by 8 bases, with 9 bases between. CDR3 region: CSARRGSGYTF. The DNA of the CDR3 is TGCAGTGCTAGACGGGGTAGCGGCTACACCTTC.

CDR3 in DNA: TGTGCCAGCGCTGGGCAGGGGTATGGCTACACCTTC. It yields the protein CASAGQGYGYTF. The chain links TRBV6-5 to TRBJ1-2, with D maybe TRBD1 (6 bases). CDR3 size: 12 residues. The V end lost 8 bases, the J end lost 5 bases, and 12 bases lay between the germline ends. Germline V gene lookup returns CDR1 MNHEY and CDR2 SVGAGI.

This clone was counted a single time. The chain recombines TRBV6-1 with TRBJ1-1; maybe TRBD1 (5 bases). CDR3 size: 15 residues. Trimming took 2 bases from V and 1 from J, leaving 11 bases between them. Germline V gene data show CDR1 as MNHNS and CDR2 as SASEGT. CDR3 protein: CASSELGGTNTEAFF. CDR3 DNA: TGTGCCAGCAGTGAACTAGGAGGGACGAACACTGAAGCTTTCTTT.

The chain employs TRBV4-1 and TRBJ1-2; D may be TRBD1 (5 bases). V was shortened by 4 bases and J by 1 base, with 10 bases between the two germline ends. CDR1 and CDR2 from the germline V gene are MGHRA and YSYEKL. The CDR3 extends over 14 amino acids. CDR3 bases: TGCGCCAGCAGCCGACAGACACTTAACTATGGCTACACCTTC. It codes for CASSRQTLNYGYTF.

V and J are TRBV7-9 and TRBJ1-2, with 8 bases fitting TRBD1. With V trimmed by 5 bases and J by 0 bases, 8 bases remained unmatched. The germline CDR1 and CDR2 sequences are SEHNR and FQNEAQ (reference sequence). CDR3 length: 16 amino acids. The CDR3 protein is CASSPARTGPNYGYTF. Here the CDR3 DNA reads TGTGCCAGCAGCCCGGCTAGGACAGGGCCTAACTATGGCTACACCTTC.

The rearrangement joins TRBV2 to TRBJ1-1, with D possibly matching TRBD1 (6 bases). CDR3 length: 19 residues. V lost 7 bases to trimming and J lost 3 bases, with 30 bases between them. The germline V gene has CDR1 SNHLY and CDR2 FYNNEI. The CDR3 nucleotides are TGTGCCAGCACTCTTCCAACGGTGATCTCCACAGGGAGTGACACTGAAGCTTTCTTT. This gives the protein CASTLPTVISTGSDTEAFF.

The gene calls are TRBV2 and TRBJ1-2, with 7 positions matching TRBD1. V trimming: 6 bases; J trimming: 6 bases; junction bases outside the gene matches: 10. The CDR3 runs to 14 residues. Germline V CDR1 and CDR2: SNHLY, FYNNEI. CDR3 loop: CASRIGGVSDGYTF. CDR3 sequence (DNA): TGTGCCAGCAGGATAGGGGGCGTTTCTGATGGCTACACCTTC.

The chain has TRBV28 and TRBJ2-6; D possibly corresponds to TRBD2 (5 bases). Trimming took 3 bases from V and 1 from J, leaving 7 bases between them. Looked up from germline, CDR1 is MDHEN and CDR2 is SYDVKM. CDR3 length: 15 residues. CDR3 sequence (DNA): TGTGCCAGCAGTTTTGAGGGTTCTGGGGCCAACGTCCTGACTTTC. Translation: CASSFEGSGANVLTF.